The clone carrying this TCR beta chain was seen many times. Antigen unknown. The CDR3 covers 16 residues. The V gene's germline CDR1 is SGHRS and CDR2 YFSETQ. V lost 4 bases, J lost 2 bases, and 5 bases stayed unmatched. TCRdb analysed the 5' RACE reads with MiXCR anew, one entry per CDR3 protein. The profile covers about 540,000 distinct CDR3 sequences, with about a fifth appearing a single time and roughly an eighth taken by the ten largest. This specimen comes from a study of T-cell memory formation after mild COVID-19. Study in general: Each donor largely had its own TCR clusters. The study's findings and limits: Contracting CD4+ clones were located mainly in CM and EM, and CD8+ clones in EMRA. Certain responding clones were present in pre-infection memory, suggesting participation of cross-reactive memory.

The rearrangement uses TRBV5-1 and TRBJ2-2; 10 positions match TRBD2. The clonotype comes from an adult woman who had mild COVID-19 (a few samples of this study predate the infection). Cell type and time point are not known. The sample taken for sequencing was PBMCs or a T cell subset sorted from them (not recorded which). CDR3 residues: CASSPKRGGNTGELFF. CDR3 sequence (DNA): TGCGCCAGCAGCCCCAAGCGGGGGGGTAACACCGGGGAGCTGTTTTTT.